A selection of T cell receptor beta chains follows, all from one sample in a study of blood T cell repertoires in COVID-19. Libraries were prepared by immunoSEQ multiplex PCR; TCRdb keeps only in-frame clonotypes and omits some of them. This sample has about 290,000 clones; around four fifths occur once, and the top ten carry 4.1%. The sample taken for sequencing was peripheral blood. The source is a woman aged 45-60 years with active or convalescent COVID-19. CDR3s include the opening cysteine and the closing phenylalanine or tryptophan. The D gene is left open where the match is weak. The size entry is marked missing in some rows and otherwise reads once, few, many or a size class.

>NA|TRBJ1-2|TRBV3-1/TRBV3-2|NA
CASSQGGGNGYTF
TGTGCCAGCAGCCAAGGCGGAGGGAATGGCTACACCTTC
>NA|TRBJ2-1|TRBV23-1|TRBD2
CASSQGSSGRANEQFF
TGCGCCAGCAGTCAGGGTTCTAGCGGGAGGGCCAATGAGCAGTTCTTC
>many|TRBJ2-2|TRBV5-6|TRBD2
CASSLPTSGNTGELFF
TGTGCCAGCAGCTTGCCGACTAGCGGAAACACCGGGGAGCTGTTTTTT
>NA|TRBJ2-7|TRBV28|NA
CASTGRSEGHYEQYF
TGTGCCAGCACCGGAAGGTCGGAGGGTCACTACGAGCAGTACTTC
>NA|TRBJ2-5|TRBV15|NA
CATSRDREVGETQYF
TGTGCCACCAGCAGGGATAGGGAGGTGGGAGAGACCCAGTACTTC
>NA|TRBJ2-1|TRBV9|NA
CASSVDSRAGTYNEQFF
TGTGCCAGCAGCGTAGATAGCCGAGCGGGCACGTACAATGAGCAGTTCTTC
>NA|TRBJ2-5|TRBV11-2|NA
CASSRLRETQYF
TGTGCCAGCAGCCGGTTACGGGAGACCCAGTACTTC
>once|TRBJ1-6|TRBV28|NA
CASSRQVLNSPLHF
TGTGCCAGCAGCAGACAGGTCCTTAATTCACCCCTCCACTTT
>NA|TRBJ2-3|TRBV3-1/TRBV3-2|TRBD2
CASSQRAGVSTDTQYF
TGTGCCAGCAGCCAAAGGGCGGGAGTTAGCACAGATACGCAGTATTTT
>NA|TRBJ2-1|TRBV6-5|TRBD2
CASGLERNNEQFF
TGTGCCAGCGGACTAGAACGAAACAATGAGCAGTTCTTC
>NA|TRBJ2-7|TRBV2|TRBD2
CASSEAPSGYEQYF
TGTGCCAGCAGTGAAGCCCCTAGCGGCTACGAGCAGTACTTC
>NA|TRBJ1-1|TRBV19|NA
CASSISPGSEAFF
TGTGCCAGTAGTATTTCCCCCGGGAGTGAAGCTTTCTTT
>NA|TRBJ1-2|TRBV28|NA
CASTSITGAGVYGYTF
TGTGCCAGCACTTCGATAACCGGAGCGGGTGTCTATGGCTACACCTTC
>NA|TRBJ2-2|TRBV11-2|NA
CASSASALNTGELFF
TGTGCCAGCAGCGCCAGCGCGCTGAACACCGGGGAGCTGTTTTTT
>NA|TRBJ1-5|TRBV19|TRBD1
CASSMFLGQGIYSNQPQHF
TGTGCCAGTAGTATGTTCCTGGGACAGGGCATCTATAGCAATCAGCCCCAACATTTT
>NA|TRBJ2-5|TRBV20-1|NA
CSGNSVETQYF
TGCAGTGGGAATAGCGTTGAGACCCAGTACTTC
>once|TRBJ1-3|TRBV5-1|TRBD1
CASSPGTGGNTIYF
TGCGCCAGCAGCCCCGGGACAGGGGGAAACACCATATATTTT
>once|TRBJ2-3|TRBV11-2|TRBD1
CASSLIADGQGLDTQYF
TGTGCCAGCAGCTTAATCGCCGACGGACAGGGCTTAGATACGCAGTATTTT
>NA|TRBJ1-1|TRBV24-1|NA
CATSGGAGSTEAFF
TGTGCCACCAGTGGAGGCGCGGGAAGCACTGAAGCTTTCTTT
>NA|TRBJ2-1|TRBV11-3|TRBD2
CASSLEALGDYYNEQFF
TGTGCCAGCAGCTTAGAGGCTCTGGGGGACTACTACAATGAGCAGTTCTTC
>NA|TRBJ1-6|TRBV7-9|NA
CASSLMSYNSPLHF
TGTGCCAGCAGCTTAATGAGCTATAATTCACCCCTCCACTTT
>NA|TRBJ2-7|TRBV7-8|NA
CASSFSSAYYSYEQYF
TGTGCCAGCAGCTTCTCTTCGGCTTACTACTCCTACGAGCAGTACTTC
>NA|TRBJ2-4|TRBV28|TRBD1
CASRGQGARGKNIQYF
TGTGCCAGCAGAGGACAGGGGGCGCGGGGCAAAAACATTCAGTACTTC
>NA|TRBJ1-6|TRBV18|TRBD1
CASSHDRVNSPLHF
TGTGCCAGCTCACATGACAGGGTTAATTCACCCCTCCACTTT
>NA|TRBJ2-7|TRBV7-9|TRBD1
CASSPTRTGTFGSYEQYF
TGTGCCAGCAGCCCTACTCGGACAGGGACTTTCGGTTCCTACGAGCAGTACTTC
>NA|TRBJ1-6|TRBV6-1|NA
CASSEYIRGSPLHF
TGTGCCAGCAGTGAATATATAAGGGGCTCACCCCTCCACTTT
>once|TRBJ1-3|TRBV9|NA
CASSPTGPSGNTIYF
TGTGCCAGCAGCCCTACAGGGCCCTCTGGAAACACCATATATTTT
>NA|TRBJ2-1|TRBV5-1|NA
CASSLAGRRDYEQFF
TGCGCCAGCAGCTTGGCCGGTCGGCGGGACTATGAGCAGTTCTTC
>NA|TRBJ1-1|TRBV11-3|TRBD1
CASSLDRGRGEAFF
TGTGCCAGCAGCTTAGATAGGGGGCGCGGGGAAGCTTTCTTT
>few|TRBJ1-2|TRBV29-1|NA
CSTWQPGGYTF
TGCAGCACATGGCAACCGGGGGGCTACACCTTC
>NA|TRBJ1-3|TRBV7-9|NA
CASSRSGRNTIYF
TGTGCCAGCAGCCGGTCCGGGAGGAACACCATATATTTT
>few|TRBJ2-7|TRBV5-6|NA
CASSRVISSYEQYF
TGTGCCAGCAGCCGCGTCATCTCCTCCTACGAGCAGTACTTC